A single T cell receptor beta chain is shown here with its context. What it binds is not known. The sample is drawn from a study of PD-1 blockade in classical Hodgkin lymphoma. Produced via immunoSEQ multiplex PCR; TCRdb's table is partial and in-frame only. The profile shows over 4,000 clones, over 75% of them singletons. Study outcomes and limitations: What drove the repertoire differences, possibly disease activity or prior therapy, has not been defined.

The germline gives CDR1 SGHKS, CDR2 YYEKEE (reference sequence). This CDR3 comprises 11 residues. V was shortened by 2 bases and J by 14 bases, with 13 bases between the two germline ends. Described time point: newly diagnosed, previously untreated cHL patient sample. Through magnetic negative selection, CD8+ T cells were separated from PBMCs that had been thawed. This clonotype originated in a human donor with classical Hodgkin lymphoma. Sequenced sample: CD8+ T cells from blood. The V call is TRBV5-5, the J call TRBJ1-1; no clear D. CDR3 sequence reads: CASSFLPDVFF. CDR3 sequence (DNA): TGTGCCAGCAGCTTTCTTCCTGATGTCTTCTTT.